Here is one T cell receptor beta chain with its context. Looked up from germline, CDR1 is SGHVS and CDR2 is FQNEAQ. CDR3 length equals 15 residues. With 1 base removed from V and 6 bases from J, the gap between germline ends came to 15 bases. Per the original data handling: From reference gene primer amplification, estimates of nucleated cell counts were derived. The assay was immunoSEQ multiplex PCR, and TCRdb's table has in-frame clones only and misses some. D and trimming come from the DNA, and the V and J calls and clone size come from that table. The table lists 250,000 to 350,000 clones, approximately 92% of them singletons. These data originate in a study of blood T cell repertoires in COVID-19. Study in general: Some COVID-19 samples were acute and others convalescent; all came from the United States, Italy and Spain.

The study recruited people aged 18 to 89 years across approximately 24 US areas. Participant-reported clinical history was the basis for cohort assignment. Sequenced sample: PBMCs or T cells enriched from blood (not recorded which). This TCR was recovered from a woman aged 25 to 39 who had recovered from COVID-19. The chain is built from TRBV7-8 and TRBJ2-5; possibly TRBD2 for D (6 bases). The CDR3 region is CASSLGLATRKTQYF. In DNA form, the CDR3 reads TGTGCCAGCAGCTTAGGTCTAGCGACCCGGAAGACCCAGTACTTC.